This T cell receptor (beta chain) was captured in a study of blood T cell repertoires in COVID-19. Study-wide context: The samples span acute and convalescent COVID-19 from the United States, Italy and Spain.

This clone was observed a single time. The data were produced by immunoSEQ multiplex PCR, yet TCRdb's version contains in-frame clones alone and is incomplete. The table lists 200,000 to 300,000 clones, about nine tenths of them singletons. Seattle's enrolled individuals joined amid active infection and were then monitored longitudinally. J gave up 5 bases and V 4 bases, and 5 bases lay outside the gene matches. CDR1 and CDR2 (germline): LGHNT, FRNRAP. The CDR3 contains 15 residues. The rearrangement joins TRBV12-5 to TRBJ2-5; 12 bases are shared with TRBD2. The TCR sequence derives from a young man with COVID-19, enrolled during active disease. Material: peripheral blood. CDR3 amino acids: CASGSGLAGFETQYF. For the CDR3, the DNA is TGTGCTAGTGGTTCAGGACTAGCGGGGTTTGAGACCCAGTACTTC.